These T cell receptor beta chains were read from a single sample in a study of shared clonotypes between healthy human individuals. The repertoire was sequenced with immunoSEQ multiplex PCR; TCRdb's copy has only in-frame clones and lacks some. The sample has about 2,500,000 clones, 90% to 95% seen once. The sample comprised naive CD4+ T cells sorted from blood. All receptors come from a man between 18 and 29 years old in good health. The CDR3 runs from the conserved cysteine through the conserved F or W. Each record gives: D gene, V gene, J gene, clone size, CDR3 protein, CDR3 DNA. A D gene is named only where the DNA matches it firmly. Not all rows give a size; the values are once, few, many and, for expanded clones, a class.

-	TRBV6-1	TRBJ2-7	-	CASSEAGYYEQYF	TGTGCCAGCAGTGAAGCCGGTTACTACGAGCAGTACTTC
-	TRBV28	TRBJ2-7	-	CASSAVQGPHEQYF	TGTGCCAGCAGTGCCGTTCAGGGGCCCCACGAGCAGTACTTC
-	TRBV6-1	TRBJ2-7	-	CASSEVASSYEQYF	TGTGCCAGCAGTGAAGTGGCCAGCTCCTACGAGCAGTACTTC
-	TRBV6-1	TRBJ2-2	-	CASSERGLGGELFF	TGTGCCAGCAGTGAAAGGGGCCTCGGCGGGGAGCTGTTTTTT
-	TRBV6-5	TRBJ1-2	-	CASSYGASVYGYTF	TGTGCCAGCAGTTACGGGGCGTCAGTATATGGCTACACCTTC
TRBD2	TRBV5-1	TRBJ2-3	once	CASSSSGGPTDTQYF	TGCGCCAGCAGCTCTAGCGGGGGTCCCACAGATACGCAGTATTTT
-	TRBV7-8	TRBJ2-3	-	CASSPLDEATDTQYF	TGTGCCAGCAGCCCACTAGACGAGGCCACAGATACGCAGTATTTT
TRBD1	TRBV7-9	TRBJ1-1	-	CASNPLQGRNTEAFF	TGTGCCAGCAACCCCCTACAGGGGAGGAACACTGAAGCTTTCTTT
TRBD1	TRBV6-5	TRBJ1-3	-	CASSQDRAGNTIYF	TGTGCCAGCAGCCAAGACAGGGCTGGAAACACCATATATTTT
-	TRBV6-6	TRBJ2-7	-	CASSPPGSTYEQYF	TGTGCCAGCAGCCCTCCCGGGAGTACCTACGAGCAGTACTTC
-	TRBV10-3	TRBJ1-1	-	CAIRPGGTEAFF	TGTGCCATCAGGCCGGGGGGGACTGAAGCTTTCTTT
-	TRBV7-2	TRBJ2-3	-	CASSATPGTDTQYF	TGTGCCAGCAGCGCCACCCCTGGCACAGATACGCAGTATTTT
TRBD1	TRBV25-1	TRBJ2-2	-	CASSDSRQGTGELFF	TGTGCCAGCAGTGATTCCCGACAGGGTACCGGGGAGCTGTTTTTT
-	TRBV6-5	TRBJ1-2	-	CASSQDRYGYTF	TGTGCCAGCAGCCAGGACAGATATGGCTACACCTTC
-	TRBV19	TRBJ2-5	-	CASSIDRPETQYF	TGTGCCAGTAGTATCGACAGGCCGGAGACCCAGTACTTC
-	TRBV2	TRBJ2-7	-	CATKAEQGLNEQYF	TGTGCCACCAAAGCGGAGCAGGGGTTGAACGAGCAGTACTTC
-	TRBV5-1	TRBJ1-4	-	CASSLGTVLNEKLFF	TGCGCCAGCAGCTTGGGGACAGTACTTAATGAAAAACTGTTTTTT
-	TRBV30	TRBJ2-5	-	CAWSVGGSQETQYF	TGTGCCTGGAGTGTAGGCGGCAGCCAAGAGACCCAGTACTTC
TRBD1	TRBV19	TRBJ1-2	-	CASSARQGQDGYTF	TGTGCCAGTAGTGCCAGACAGGGCCAGGATGGCTACACCTTC
-	TRBV7-9	TRBJ1-2	-	CASSRSQGRYGYTF	TGTGCCAGCAGTAGGTCTCAGGGCCGCTATGGCTACACCTTC
TRBD1	TRBV10-2	TRBJ1-4	once	CASRPTGVPNEKLFF	TGCGCCAGCAGACCTACAGGGGTCCCTAATGAAAAACTGTTTTTT
-	TRBV7-2	TRBJ2-2	-	CASSLAQGPGELFF	TGTGCCAGCAGCTTAGCTCAGGGTCCCGGGGAGCTGTTTTTT
TRBD2	TRBV10-3	TRBJ2-7	-	CAITPGSGKSYEQYF	TGTGCCATCACCCCGGGTAGCGGGAAAAGTTACGAGCAGTACTTC
-	TRBV15	TRBJ2-5	-	CATSRDAGVETQYF	TGTGCCACCAGCAGAGATGCCGGTGTAGAGACCCAGTACTTC
-	TRBV11-2	TRBJ2-5	-	CASSLRSGGQETQYF	TGTGCCAGCAGCCTTAGGTCAGGGGGGCAAGAGACCCAGTACTTC
-	TRBV14	TRBJ2-2	-	CASSHGTGELFF	TGTGCCAGCAGCCACGGCACCGGGGAGCTGTTTTTT
TRBD2	TRBV28	TRBJ2-7	-	CASSTTSGGSYEQYF	TGTGCCAGCAGTACAACTAGCGGGGGGTCCTACGAGCAGTACTTC
-	TRBV6-1	TRBJ2-1	-	CASSEVVGTASYNEQFF	TGTGCCAGCAGTGAGGTGGTGGGTACAGCCTCCTACAATGAGCAGTTCTTC
-	TRBV5-4	TRBJ1-5	-	CASSLGDQPQHF	TGTGCCAGCAGCTTAGGGGATCAGCCCCAGCATTTT
-	TRBV2	TRBJ1-6	-	CASSDPMTGSNSPLHF	TGTGCCAGCAGTGACCCAATGACAGGATCAAATTCACCCCTCCACTTT
-	TRBV7-2	TRBJ2-3	-	CASRVTDTQYF	TGTGCCAGCAGGGTCACAGATACGCAGTATTTT
-	TRBV19	TRBJ1-5	-	CASSGQTSNQPQHF	TGTGCCAGTAGTGGACAGACGAGCAATCAGCCCCAGCATTTT
TRBD2	TRBV7-9	TRBJ2-7	few	CASSFAGLADYEQYF	TGTGCCAGCAGCTTCGCGGGACTAGCGGACTACGAGCAGTACTTC
-	TRBV11-3	TRBJ2-1	-	CASSSSVSESSYNEQFF	TGTGCCAGCAGCTCCTCCGTTAGCGAGAGCTCCTACAATGAGCAGTTCTTC
TRBD2	TRBV19	TRBJ2-1	-	CASRQTSGSYNEQFF	TGTGCCAGTAGACAAACTAGCGGATCTTACAATGAGCAGTTCTTC
TRBD1	TRBV9	TRBJ1-6	once	CASSVFQGANSPLHF	TGTGCCAGCAGCGTATTTCAGGGGGCGAATTCACCCCTCCACTTT
TRBD2	TRBV19	TRBJ2-5	-	CACSGTSGSLVETQYF	TGTGCCTGCTCCGGGACTAGCGGGAGTTTAGTGGAGACCCAGTACTTC
-	TRBV28	TRBJ1-4	-	CASTNGGNEKLFF	TGTGCCAGCACGAACGGGGGTAATGAAAAACTGTTTTTT
-	TRBV27	TRBJ1-6	-	CASSLVGSGNSPLHF	TGTGCCAGCAGTTTGGTAGGGTCGGGGAACTCACCCCTCCACTTT
TRBD1	TRBV11-2	TRBJ2-1	-	CASSLEAGRGLESYNEQFF	TGTGCCAGCAGCTTAGAAGCAGGCAGGGGGCTCGAGTCCTACAATGAGCAGTTCTTC
TRBD2	TRBV5-4	TRBJ2-2	-	CASSPSSGRTGELFF	TGTGCCAGCAGCCCCTCTAGCGGGAGGACCGGGGAGCTGTTTTTT
-	TRBV5-5	TRBJ1-3	-	CASSFGRALYPSGNTIYF	TGTGCCAGCAGCTTTGGCAGGGCACTATACCCCTCTGGAAACACCATATATTTT
TRBD1	TRBV6-1	TRBJ1-6	-	CASSKGTGHSYNSPLHF	TGTGCCAGCAGTAAAGGGACAGGGCACTCCTATAATTCACCCCTCCACTTT
-	TRBV7-2	TRBJ2-1	-	CASSLNWGSNEQFF	TGTGCCAGCAGCTTAAACTGGGGGTCCAATGAGCAGTTCTTC
TRBD1	TRBV6-5	TRBJ1-2	-	CASRMGQNSGYTF	TGTGCCAGCAGGATGGGACAGAACTCTGGCTACACCTTC
TRBD2	TRBV25-1	TRBJ2-1	-	CASGLAGGNEQFF	TGTGCCAGCGGCCTAGCGGGAGGGAATGAGCAGTTCTTC
-	TRBV10-3	TRBJ1-5	-	CAISAIGNQPQHF	TGTGCCATCAGTGCTATAGGAAATCAGCCCCAGCATTTT
TRBD2	TRBV5-1	TRBJ2-7	-	CASSLAGGWDEQYF	TGCGCCAGCAGCTTGGCGGGGGGATGGGACGAGCAGTACTTC
TRBD2	TRBV7-6	TRBJ2-7	-	CASSLGGSTYEQYF	TGTGCCAGCAGCCTGGGCGGGAGCACCTACGAGCAGTACTTC